This TCR beta chain was sequenced for a study of T cells in Graves' hyperthyroidism and ophthalmopathy. Trimming at V came to 1 base and at J to 7 bases, leaving 6 bases not matched to a gene. The CDR3 has 15 amino acids. This clonotype was observed a few times. Amplification targeted TCR beta CDR3 regions from RNA transcripts. HTBI primers were employed in a first-round RT-PCR of the TCR CDR3. TCRdb used MiXCR to reprocess the multiplex PCR reads, holding one entry per CDR3 protein. The repertoire holds around 350,000 distinct CDR3 sequences, with 25% as singletons. Material for sequencing was blood. The clonotype originates from a man aged 45-65 years with Graves' hyperthyroidism. The chain joins TRBV12-3 or TRBV12-4 to TRBJ2-1, with 8 bases that match TRBD2. The CDR3 here is CASSLVREGRNEQFF. CDR3 coding DNA: TGTGCCAGCAGTTTAGTTCGGGAGGGCAGGAATGAGCAGTTCTTC.